This T cell receptor beta chain came from a study of tumor and adjacent non-tumor tissue in lung cancer. Study as a whole: Patients were aged roughly 31 to 76, 9 to 10 men and about 5 women, stage I to III.

A modified ARM-PCR protocol with three rounds of nested PCR amplified TCRbeta. Using its own MiXCR run on the multiplex PCR reads, TCRdb lists one record per CDR3 protein. The table has about 200,000 distinct CDR3 sequences, 71% seen once; the top ten hold around 25%. Germline CDR1 is SGHAT and CDR2 is FQDESV (reference sequence). CDR3 length: 16 amino acids. RNA was extracted from bulk tissue without any cell sorting. The chain joins TRBV11-1 to TRBJ2-7; D is perhaps TRBD2 (5 bases). The sequencing sample was made of lung tumor tissue. The sequence derives from a man aged 55-75 years with non-small cell lung cancer. Here the CDR3 reads CVCSLAIRDNSYEQYF. CDR3 DNA sequence: TGTGTCTGCAGTTTAGCGATTCGTGACAACTCATACGAGCAGTACTTC. The full variable domain, its missing parts supplied by reference TRBV11-1 and TRBJ2-7, is EAEVAQSPRYKITEKSQAVAFWCDPISGHATLYWYRQILGQGPELLVQFQDESVVDDSQLPKDRFSAERLKGVDSTLKIQPAELGDSAMYLCVCSLAIRDNSYEQYFGPGTRLTVT.